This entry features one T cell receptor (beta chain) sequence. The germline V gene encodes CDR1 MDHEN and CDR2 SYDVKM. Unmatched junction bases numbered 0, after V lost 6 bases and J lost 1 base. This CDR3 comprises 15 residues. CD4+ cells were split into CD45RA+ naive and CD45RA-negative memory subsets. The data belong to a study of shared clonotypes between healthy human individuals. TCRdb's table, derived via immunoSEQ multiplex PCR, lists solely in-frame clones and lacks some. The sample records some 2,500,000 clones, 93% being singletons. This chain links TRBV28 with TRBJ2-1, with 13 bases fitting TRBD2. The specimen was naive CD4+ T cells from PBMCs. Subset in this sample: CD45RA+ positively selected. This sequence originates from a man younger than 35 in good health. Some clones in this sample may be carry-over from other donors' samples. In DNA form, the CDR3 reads TGTGCCAGCAGGACTAGCGGGAGGTCCTACAATGAGCAGTTCTTC. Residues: CASRTSGRSYNEQFF.